This T cell receptor beta chain originates from a study of T cell responses to AZD1222 COVID-19 vaccine (dated by TCRdb to about 2021). About the study as a whole: TCR sequencing covered fewer than 250 trial participants: 207 given two doses of AZD1222 and 26 given two doses of MenACWY control vaccine. Trial participants were enrolled by age into subgroups of 18-55, 56-69 and 70-plus years, and around 140, 26 and 57 TCR-sequenced participants, respectively, were included in these subgroups.

The CDR3 regions of human TCRbeta chains were analyzed by immunosequencing. Regarding the original processing steps: Repertoire TCRs were matched against a reference library of SARS-CoV-2-specific TCRs generated with the MIRA antigen-specificity platform. Breadth meant the fraction of unique TCRs that were SARS-CoV-2-associated, whereas depth meant the fraction of total T cells that were SARS-CoV-2-associated. Using the MIRA data, every spike-specific TCR was mapped to the spike region that the TCR reacted to and assigned to either a CD4 or a CD8 class. Log10-transformed breadth and depth values were compared by one-way ANOVA with Sidak's multiple comparisons tests. The table comes from immuneACCESS by way of TCRdb, which keeps in-frame sequences with V and J called. Part of the clones is missing from these tables; in studies checked, under half for an unresolved V gene and the rest for unknown reasons. D and trimming come from the DNA, and the V and J calls and clone size come from that table. For this sample there are about 150,000 clones; just under 95% appear just once. The biggest ten clones account for approximately 6.8% of the sample.

V is shortened by 0 bases, J by 4 bases, and the region joining them spans 10 bases. The CDR3 has 14 amino acids, counting the end cysteine and phenylalanine. Only the CDR3 part of the read is kept: 42 bases, read in frame from the first base. The germline V gene yields SGHRS for CDR1 and YFSETQ for CDR2. Read against the paper, the sample's time point label means: about 28 days (+/-7) after the second vaccine dose. AZD1222 recipients with second doses at about 4 weeks or about 12 weeks were pooled, because spike-specific TCR depth and breadth did not differ between schedules. Vaccinee samples were obtained from the UK trials COV001 and COV002, which included a single-blind randomized controlled phase 2/3 trial of AZD1222 (ChAdOx1 nCoV-19) in healthy adults. For TCRbeta chain sequencing, PBMC samples were collected from trial participants at day 0 and at day 28 after the second dose. Regarding this clone: Its antigen target is currently unknown. No qualities accompany the bases; no much larger clone lies one base away.

Paper-wide results and their limitations: Reportedly, almost half of the unique spike-specific TCRs recognized epitopes lying outside the regions that are mutated in the B.1.351 and B.1.1.7 variants. The 56-69-year group was small, and its depth increase did not reach significance, likely because of low power. Because no day 14 peak-response samples were available, the repertoires could be characterized only after the peak T cell response. CD4 TCRs associated with the vaccine covered the entire spike protein, and the dominant responses were in regions 160-218 and 743-854. Participants were mostly white British and included more females than males, and it was suggested by the authors that clonal diversity may have been underestimated. A significant rise in spike-specific TCR breadth and depth was observed after two AZD1222 doses relative to day 0 and relative to MenACWY recipients. Conclusions about previously exposed vaccinees are limited because only six or seven AZD1222 recipients were SARS-CoV-2 seropositive at baseline.

The sequenced sample was peripheral blood, obtained 28 days after the second AZD1222 dose. The sequence joins TRBV5-1 to TRBJ1-1, with the D gene call left open. The receptor was derived from an adult who received the AZD1222 COVID-19 vaccine. CDR3 loop: CASSLAGTGTEAFF. The DNA reads as follows: TGCGCCAGCAGCTTGGCCGGTACTGGCACTGAAGCTTTCTTT.